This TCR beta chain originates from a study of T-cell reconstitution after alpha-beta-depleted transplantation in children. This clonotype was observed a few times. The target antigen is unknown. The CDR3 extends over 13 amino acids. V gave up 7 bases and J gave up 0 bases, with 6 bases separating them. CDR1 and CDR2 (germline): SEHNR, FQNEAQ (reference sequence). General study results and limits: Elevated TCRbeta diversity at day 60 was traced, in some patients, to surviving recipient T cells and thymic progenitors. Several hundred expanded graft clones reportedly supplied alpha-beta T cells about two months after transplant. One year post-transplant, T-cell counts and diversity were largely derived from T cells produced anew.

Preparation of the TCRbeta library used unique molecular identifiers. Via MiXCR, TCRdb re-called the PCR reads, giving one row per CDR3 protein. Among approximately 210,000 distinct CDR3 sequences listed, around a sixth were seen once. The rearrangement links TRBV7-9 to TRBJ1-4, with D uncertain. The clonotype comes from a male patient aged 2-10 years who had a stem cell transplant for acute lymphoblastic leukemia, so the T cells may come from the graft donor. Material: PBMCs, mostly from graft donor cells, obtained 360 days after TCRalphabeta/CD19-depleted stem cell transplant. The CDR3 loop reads CASKLSTNEKLFF. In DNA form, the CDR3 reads TGTGCCAGCAAACTATCAACTAATGAAAAACTGTTTTTT. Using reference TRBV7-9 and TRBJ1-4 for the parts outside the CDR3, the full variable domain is DTGVSQNPRHKITKRGQNVTFRCDPISEHNRLYWYRQTLGQGPEFLTYFQNEAQLEKSRLLSDRFSAERPKGSFSTLEIQRTEQGDSAMYLCASKLSTNEKLFFGSGTQLSVL.